This TCR beta chain was found in a study of blood T cell repertoires in COVID-19. Study information: T cells, B-cell-depleted T cells, or PBMCs provided the cDNA or gDNA that served as material.

Clones were sequenced by immunoSEQ multiplex PCR, and TCRdb holds only the in-frame ones, with some missing. The table shows 150,000 or so clones, with less than 85% occurring only once. The V gene's germline CDR1 is SGHNT and CDR2 YENEEA. V was pared by 1 base and J by 3 bases, with 12 bases between. This CDR3 is 15 amino acids long. Source material: peripheral blood. This rearrangement joins TRBV11-3 to TRBJ1-1; the D gene is possibly TRBD1 (6 bases). The sequence was collected from a woman aged 40-49 years with COVID-19, enrolled during active disease. The CDR3 reads CASSLGEGGDTEAFF. In DNA, the CDR3 is TGTGCCAGCAGCTTAGGGGAGGGGGGAGACACTGAAGCTTTCTTT.